Listed below are T cell receptor beta chains from one sample, sequenced in a study of shared clonotypes between healthy human individuals. Assay used: immunoSEQ multiplex PCR; TCRdb lists only in-frame clones, some missing. The sample has 2,500,000 or so clones; over 85% are singletons. Sequencing input: naive CD4+ T cells sorted from blood. Receptors were obtained from a man aged 18 to 30 in good health. Each CDR3 is given with its conserved first and last residue. Fields, in order: J gene, clone size, D gene, V gene, CDR3 protein, CDR3 DNA. A D gene is named only where the DNA matches it firmly. The listing skips clone size in some rows; elsewhere it reads once, few, many or a size class.

>TRBJ2-7|-|TRBD1|TRBV7-2
CASSSNRGAGYEQYF
TGTGCCAGCAGCTCCAACAGGGGGGCAGGTTACGAGCAGTACTTC
>TRBJ1-2|-|-|TRBV11-3
CASSLGENNYGYTF
TGTGCCAGCAGCTTAGGCGAGAACAACTATGGCTACACCTTC
>TRBJ2-5|-|-|TRBV5-1
CASSPGDAEETQYF
TGCGCCAGCAGCCCGGGGGACGCAGAAGAGACCCAGTACTTC
>TRBJ2-3|-|TRBD2|TRBV5-1
CASSLGGTTFTDTQYF
TGCGCCAGCAGCTTGGGAGGGACTACATTCACAGATACGCAGTATTTT
>TRBJ2-5|-|-|TRBV6-1
CASSSLVETQYF
TGTGCCAGCTCTTCTTTGGTAGAGACCCAGTACTTC
>TRBJ1-1|-|-|TRBV5-5
CASSLVSGRNTEAFF
TGTGCCAGCAGCTTGGTATCGGGCAGAAACACTGAAGCTTTCTTT
>TRBJ1-5|-|-|TRBV28
CASSLSGRLTNQPQHF
TGTGCCAGCAGTTTATCGGGCCGTCTGACTAATCAGCCCCAGCATTTT
>TRBJ1-1|-|TRBD1|TRBV5-4
CASSLGTGRRNTEAFF
TGTGCCAGCAGCCTAGGGACAGGGCGGCGCAACACTGAAGCTTTCTTT
>TRBJ2-7|-|TRBD2|TRBV30
CAWSALGREGHVEQYF
TGTGCCTGGAGTGCCCTCGGGCGGGAGGGCCATGTCGAGCAGTACTTC
>TRBJ2-4|-|TRBD2|TRBV7-2
CASTSGGDRSKNIQYF
TGTGCCAGCACCTCGGGAGGGGATCGGTCCAAAAACATTCAGTACTTC
>TRBJ2-2|once|-|TRBV12-5
CASGLEEAGELFF
TGTGCTAGTGGTTTGGAAGAGGCTGGGGAGCTGTTTTTT
>TRBJ2-5|-|-|TRBV15
CATSRDTTLVSETQYF
TGTGCCACCAGCAGAGACACCACGCTAGTATCAGAGACCCAGTACTTC
>TRBJ1-2|-|-|TRBV7-8
CASSLAGSGDSQDGYTF
TGTGCCAGCAGCTTAGCGGGGTCAGGGGATTCACAAGATGGCTACACCTTC
>TRBJ2-7|-|TRBD2|TRBV4-1
CASSQGEWGGSYEQYF
TGCGCCAGCAGCCAAGGGGAGTGGGGGGGCTCCTACGAGCAGTACTTC
>TRBJ2-1|-|TRBD2|TRBV27
CASTPGTIPYREQFF
TGTGCCAGCACCCCCGGGACTATACCCTACAGGGAGCAGTTCTTC